The 10 T cell receptor beta chains listed next were all sequenced from one sample in a study of blood T cells in healthy people across ages (dated by TCRdb to about 2015). To prepare the library, 5' RACE was applied. Data came from an Illumina HiSeq 2500. A second PCR of about 6 to 12 cycles was performed with a sample-barcoded 5' primer and a J-beta primer mix. The public reads were reprocessed in TCRdb via fastp at Q25 and MiXCR, keeping in-frame beta chains. Every entry covers one CDR3 protein and lists the most common genes and DNA from its rows. The sample table contains more than 800,000 distinct CDR3 sequences; only one count was recorded for 25% to 35% of them. 15% to 20% of the sample rests with the top ten. Material for sequencing was blood. These receptors were taken from a woman aged 80 or over in good health.

This clonotype occurred once. The DNA of the CDR3 is TGTGCCAGCAGTGCCGACAGGGGAGGCGAGCAGTACTTC. This gives the protein CASSADRGGEQYF. V is TRBV6-5 and J is TRBJ2-4; 8 bases are shared with TRBD1. The end of the DNA is better explained by TRBJ2-7, so the J call may be wrong. The CDR3 has 13 residues. Germline V gene lookup returns CDR1 MNHEY and CDR2 SVGAGI.

The CDR3 loop is CSATQGIQEKLFF. DNA of the CDR3: TGCAGTGCCACTCAGGGGATCCAAGAAAAACTGTTTTTT. The rearrangement joins TRBV20-1 to TRBJ1-4; a possible D gene is TRBD1 (6 bases). Trimming pared 6 bases from V and 8 bases from J, leaving 16 bases between. Germline lookup yields CDR1 DFQATT and CDR2 SNEGSKA (reference sequence). The CDR3 has 13 amino acids.

This clonotype turned up a few times. The genes are TRBV19 and TRBJ2-5; tentative D call: TRBD1 (6 bases). The germline V gene has CDR1 LNHDA and CDR2 SQIVND (reference sequence). This CDR3 region has 13 residues. V was shortened by 5 bases and J by 5 bases, with 12 bases between the two germline ends. The DNA for the CDR3 is TGTGCCAGTAGTTCACAGGGTTGGGAGACCCAGTACTTC. Translation: CASSSQGWETQYF.

In this sample, this clonotype turned up many times. This chain joins TRBV3-1 and TRBJ2-1; 9 bases map to TRBD2. V trimming: 0 bases; J trimming: 4 bases; junction bases outside the gene matches: 4. Germline CDR1 reads LGHDT; CDR2 reads YNNKEL (reference sequence). The CDR3 extends over 16 amino acids. The CDR3 DNA reads as TGTGCCAGCAGCCAAGATCCTAGCGGGGCTTACAATGAGCAGTTCTTC. It specifies CASSQDPSGAYNEQFF.

Comments on this clonotype: With a much larger clone just one base away, this may be a read error. The chain is built from TRBV20-1 and TRBJ2-4; D remains ambiguous. Germline lookup yields CDR1 DFQATT and CDR2 SNEGSKA (reference sequence). The CDR3 sequence is 14 residues long. V lost 4 bases and J 5 bases, leaving 15 bases between the germline ends. The CDR3 here is CSAISMGGQNIQYF. The CDR3, as DNA: TGCAGTGCTATAAGTATGGGTGGACAAAACATTCAGTACTTC.

The gene calls are TRBV10-3 and TRBJ1-1; D remains unclear. V was pared by 7 bases and J by 1 base, with 13 bases between. Per germline, CDR1 ENHRY and CDR2 SYGVKD. CDR3 size: 14 residues. CDR3 sequence (DNA): TGTGCCATCAAAGACTTATCGGGGAACACTGAAGCTTTCTTT. Protein: CAIKDLSGNTEAFF.

J is TRBJ2-7 and V is TRBV21-1; the table's D call, TRBD1, was not checked against the DNA. TRBV21-1 is marked as a pseudogene. CDR3 size: 16 residues. The CDR3 bases are TGTGCCAGCAGTCCTAAGGGGGACAGGGAAGATCACGAGCAGTACTTC. Encoded protein: CASSPKGDREDHEQYF.

This clonotype showed up many times. The genes are TRBV29-1 and TRBJ2-1; 14 bases fit TRBD2. Per germline, CDR1 SQVTM and CDR2 ANQGSEA. Germline trimming cut 7 bases from V and 5 bases from J; bases unmatched to any gene: 7. This CDR3 region has 15 residues. CDR3: CSAQGLAGEHNEQFF. Here the CDR3 DNA reads TGCAGCGCCCAGGGACTAGCGGGGGAGCACAATGAGCAGTTCTTC.

This clonotype was observed a few times. This chain links TRBV9 with TRBJ2-1; 11 nucleotides align to TRBD1. Germline CDR1 reads SGDLS; CDR2 reads YYNGEE. The CDR3 totals 15 residues. Trimming took 4 bases from V and 6 from J; bases not matched to a gene: 6. For the CDR3, the DNA is TGTGCCAGCAGCCCCGGGACAGGGGGAATCAATGAGCAGTTCTTC. It is translated as CASSPGTGGINEQFF.

The table lists this clonotype with many counts. The V and J genes are TRBV20-1 and TRBJ2-1; TRBD2 matches 10 bases. Germline lookup yields CDR1 DFQATT and CDR2 SNEGSKA (reference sequence). J lost 10 bases, V lost 5 bases, and 14 bases had no gene match. The CDR3 is 15 amino acids. The CDR3 protein is CSAPRAGGPSGEQFF. In DNA, the CDR3 is TGCAGTGCTCCAAGAGCGGGGGGGCCGTCAGGGGAGCAGTTCTTC.